A single T cell receptor beta chain is shown here with its context. Germline values: CDR1 MDHEN, CDR2 SYDVKM. The CDR3 length is 17 residues. Trimming at V came to 5 bases and at J to 5 bases, leaving 12 bases not matched to a gene. This sample stems from a study of shared clonotypes between healthy human individuals. The assay was run at deep level. Per the study methods: Filtering of immunoSEQ junctional sequences could not match full-length read filtering. Assay used: immunoSEQ multiplex PCR; TCRdb lists only in-frame clones, some missing. The DNA gave D and trimming, while V, J and clone size come from that table. The sample includes about 490,000 clones, 76% of them seen just once. In unsorted samples, genomic DNA was obtained using roughly 99 million PBMCs.

This TCR was recovered from a woman aged 40 to 49 in good health. Some clones in this sample may be carry-over from other donors' samples. The chain has TRBV28 and TRBJ1-6; 7 nucleotides align to TRBD1. Sequences were obtained from PBMCs. In nucleotides, the CDR3 is TGTGCCAGCAGTCCCGCCCAGGGGGACCCCAATAATTCACCCCTCCACTTT. Translated, it gives CASSPAQGDPNNSPLHF.